This T cell receptor beta chain stems from a study of cytomegalovirus exposure and HLA in healthy donors. About the research overall: Among roughly 180 million T cells, an earlier analysis found 117 million unique TCR beta sequences. Study-level findings and limits: A missense DCLRE1C variant was associated with V- and J-gene trimming of TCR beta chains in a later analysis, and an independent cohort replicated the association. As a later analysis revealed, the rate of TCR association differed by HLA locus, with DRB1 most and HLA-C fewest.

PCR employed 60 Vbeta and 13 Jbeta primers. In the authors' workflow: A later analysis counted approximately 80 million unique TCR beta chains, around 12 million shared. Clones were read by immunoSEQ multiplex PCR, and TCRdb kept only the in-frame ones, dropping some. V and J calls plus clone size are reproduced from that table; the DNA served to infer D and trimming. This table has roughly 140,000 clones, 75% to 80% appearing once. CDR3 length: 16 residues. The germline V and J ends were trimmed by 3 bases and 0 bases, with 13 bases remaining between them. The germline CDR1 and CDR2 sequences are SGHTA and FQGTGA. As to this clone: Its antigen is currently unknown.

The chain is built from TRBV7-3 and TRBJ2-3; D is perhaps TRBD2 (6 bases). The sequence was collected from a male donor in good health and CMV-seronegative. Sample: PBMCs. The CDR3 is CASSLGSSVSTDTQYF. The CDR3 DNA reads as TGTGCCAGCAGCTTGGGGTCTAGCGTAAGCACAGATACGCAGTATTTT.